A single sample is the source of the 14 T cell receptor beta chains below, sequenced in a study of blood T cell repertoires in COVID-19. The protocol was immunoSEQ multiplex PCR, while the TCRdb copy is restricted to in-frame clones and leaves out a portion. This table holds 130,000 or so clones, roughly 88% found once. Sequences were obtained from peripheral blood. The receptors originated from a man between 65 and 80 years old with active COVID-19.

The genes are TRBV2 and TRBJ2-5, with 10 bases matching TRBD2. The germline CDR1 and CDR2 sequences are SNHLY and FYNNEI. Trimming removed 5 bases from V and 4 bases from J; junction bases left unmatched: 7. The CDR3 has 15 residues. The CDR3 is CASSFSGGMGETQYF. The CDR3 region has the DNA TGTGCCAGCAGTTTTAGCGGGGGGATGGGAGAGACCCAGTACTTC.

Only a few counts were recorded for this clone. The V call is TRBV20-1, the J call TRBJ2-7, with D possibly TRBD2 on 6 matching bases. The CDR3 spans 14 residues. Germline V gene lookup returns CDR1 DFQATT and CDR2 SNEGSKA (reference sequence). V was clipped by 3 bases and J by 2 bases, with 14 bases between them. The CDR3 DNA sequence: TGCAGTGCTAGTAGCATGGTAGCGGCCTACGAGCAGTACTTC. This encodes CSASSMVAAYEQYF.

The chain uses TRBV5-1 and TRBJ2-1; perhaps TRBD2 as D (5 bases). This CDR3 is 15 amino acids long. V was shortened by 0 bases and J by 8 bases, with 15 bases between the two germline ends. The germline gives CDR1 SGHRS, CDR2 YFSETQ. The CDR3 protein is CASSLGLLATDEQFF. The CDR3, as DNA: TGCGCCAGCAGCTTGGGGCTCCTAGCCACAGATGAGCAGTTCTTC.

The genes are TRBV6-5 and TRBJ2-3, with 12 bases fitting TRBD2. Germline CDR1 and CDR2: MNHEY and SVGAGI. After removal of 6 bases from V and 3 bases from J, the junction contained 4 bases not matched to a gene. The CDR3 totals 15 residues. CDR3 sequence reads: CASSLGLAGTDTQYF. DNA of the CDR3: TGTGCCAGCAGCCTTGGACTAGCGGGGACAGATACGCAGTATTTT.

The chain recombines TRBV7-9 with TRBJ2-5; 7 bases are shared with TRBD1. The CDR3 has 19 amino acids. Trimming took 7 bases from V and 0 from J; bases not matched to a gene: 20. CDR1 SEHNR and CDR2 FQNEAQ come from the germline V gene (reference sequence). CDR3 nucleotide sequence: TGTGCCAGCAACACACAGGGGACGGACTCACAGGGGTACCAAGAGACCCAGTACTTC. Its translation is CASNTQGTDSQGYQETQYF.

The chain joins TRBV5-1 to TRBJ2-7; 9 nucleotides line up with TRBD1. This CDR3 contains 15 residues. The trim removed 4 bases at V and 4 bases at J, leaving 9 bases unmatched. CDR1 is SGHRS and CDR2 is YFSETQ in the germline V gene. CDR3 sequence: CASSQNAGTGYEQYF. CDR3 bases: TGCGCCAGCAGCCAAAACGCCGGGACAGGGTACGAGCAGTACTTC.

CDR3 region: CASSLRDRAEKLFF. In DNA, the CDR3 is TGTGCCAGCAGCCTCCGGGACAGGGCTGAAAAACTGTTTTTT. J is TRBJ1-4 and V is TRBV5-6, with 9 bases fitting TRBD1. There are 14 residues in the CDR3. V shed 4 bases, J shed 7 bases, and the junction held 5 bases outside the gene matches. The germline V gene encodes CDR1 SGHDT and CDR2 YYEEEE. The full variable domain, its missing parts supplied by reference TRBV5-6 and TRBJ1-4, is DAGVTQSPTHLIKTRGQQVTLRCSPKSGHDTVSWYQQALGQGPQFIFQYYEEEERQRGNFPDRFSGHQFPNYSSELNVNALLLGDSALYLCASSLRDRAEKLFFGSGTQLSVL.

This clone was counted a single time. The chain links TRBV13 to TRBJ1-1; D is undetermined. V was shortened by 8 bases and J by 1 base, with 8 bases between the two germline ends. There are 12 residues in the CDR3. Germline V lookup: CDR1 PRHDT, CDR2 FYEKMQ (reference sequence). DNA for the CDR3: TGTGCCAGCGGGCTCGGGAACACTGAAGCTTTCTTT. Translated: CASGLGNTEAFF.

V gene TRBV5-1 combines with J gene TRBJ2-3, with TRBD1 matching 7 bases. J lost 2 bases, V lost 0 bases, and 3 bases had no gene match. This CDR3 comprises 15 residues. Germline V lookup: CDR1 SGHRS, CDR2 YFSETQ. The CDR3 coding sequence is TGCGCCAGCAGCTTGGGGGGACAGTTCACAGATACGCAGTATTTT. It codes for CASSLGGQFTDTQYF.

CDR3 region: CASIERLRESYEQYF. CDR3 nucleotides: TGCGCCAGCATAGAGCGACTAAGAGAGTCCTACGAGCAGTACTTC. J is TRBJ2-7 and V is TRBV10-1, with a possible D match to TRBD2 (5 bases). This CDR3 spans 15 amino acids. The germline V and J ends were trimmed by 7 bases and 1 base, with 17 bases remaining between them. CDR1 is WNHNN and CDR2 is SYGVQD in the germline V gene (reference sequence).

The chain combines TRBV30 with TRBJ1-1, with a weak D call TRBD1 (5 bases). The germline V gene has CDR1 GTSNPN and CDR2 SVGIG (reference sequence). The CDR3 runs 14 residues. Between the trimmed V and J ends, which lost 0 bases and 5 bases, there was a span of 13 bases. This CDR3 reads CAWSVGQGGTEAFF. The CDR3 nucleotides read TGTGCCTGGAGTGTAGGCCAGGGAGGGACTGAAGCTTTCTTT.

The V and J genes are TRBV12-3 or TRBV12-4 and TRBJ2-3; D perhaps matches TRBD2 (6 bases). Trimming cost V 7 bases and J 10 bases, with 18 bases left between them. This CDR3 has 13 residues. The CDR3 DNA is TGTGCCAGCACCCGGGACTCACCGGGGGCGCAGTATTTT. Protein: CASTRDSPGAQYF.

J is TRBJ2-7 and V is TRBV5-1; TRBD2 matches 8 bases. Germline CDR1 is SGHRS and CDR2 is YFSETQ. There are 14 residues in the CDR3. V was clipped by 3 bases and J by 6 bases; unmatched bases: 8. The CDR3 sequence is CASSSEAGAGEQYF. The CDR3 DNA sequence: TGCGCCAGCAGCTCCGAAGCGGGGGCAGGCGAGCAGTACTTC.

The V and J genes are TRBV2 and TRBJ2-3; D not certain. V was clipped by 1 base and J by 1 base, with 9 bases between them. Germline-derived CDR1 and CDR2 are SNHLY and FYNNEI. CDR3 size: 15 residues. The CDR3 DNA reads TGTGCCAGCAGTGAAGGGGTTGGGCGCACAGATACGCAGTATTTT. Translated, it gives CASSEGVGRTDTQYF.